This TCR beta chain was profiled in a study of blood T cell repertoires in COVID-19. Only in-frame clones appear in the TCRdb table, and some are missing; sequencing was by immunoSEQ multiplex PCR. The table has approximately 69,000 clones, 75% to 85% seen once. Germline CDR1 and CDR2: MNHNY and SVGAGI (reference sequence). This CDR3 spans 13 amino acids. The V and J ends lost 6 bases and 2 bases, in that order; junction bases with no gene match: 4. This clone was detected a few times. This TCR came from a woman in her seventies with acute or convalescent COVID-19. The sequencing sample was made of peripheral blood. The chain has TRBV6-6 and TRBJ2-7; 7 nucleotides match TRBD1. The CDR3: CASRPTGTYEQYF. In DNA, the CDR3 is TGTGCCAGCAGGCCGACAGGGACCTACGAGCAGTACTTC.